This is a list of T cell receptor beta chains from one sample in a study of blood T cell repertoires in COVID-19. Assay used: immunoSEQ multiplex PCR; TCRdb lists only in-frame clones, some missing. This table holds roughly 130,000 clones, about 85% found once. Specimen: peripheral blood. The origin of the receptors is a woman in her 70s with COVID-19, enrolled during active disease. CDR3s leave out the opening cysteine and the closing phenylalanine or tryptophan. A D gene is named only where the DNA matches it firmly.

-	TRBJ2-2	11	TRBV6-4	ASSEGHTGELF
-	TRBJ1-5	10	TRBV6-1	ASSELRVAQH
-	TRBJ1-3	13	TRBV4-2	ASSSNRGAGNTIY
-	TRBJ2-3	13	TRBV21-1	ASRRDRDKEDTQY
-	TRBJ1-4	11	TRBV30	AWTSGQRQKLF
-	TRBJ1-1	12	TRBV3-1/TRBV3-2	ASSQTDRNTEAF
-	TRBJ2-1	13	TRBV7-8	ASSSPAGAQPPKF
TRBD1	TRBJ2-7	13	TRBV7-2	ASSPPGQGDSEQY
-	TRBJ1-2	12	TRBV5-5	ASSSLPENYGYT
-	TRBJ1-6	14	TRBV5-4	ASSEAGIAGASPLH
TRBD2	TRBJ2-5	12	TRBV5-1	ASSLEGGGETQY
TRBD1	TRBJ1-2	11	TRBV9	ASSRQGDGGYT
-	TRBJ1-5	10	TRBV6-6	ASSPEGRIQH
TRBD1	TRBJ1-4	12	TRBV4-1	ASSRPGQHEKLF
TRBD2	TRBJ2-3	14	TRBV5-1	ASSLRTSGGVDTQY
-	TRBJ1-4	14	TRBV20-1	SASRSGLATNEKLF
TRBD1	TRBJ1-6	12	TRBV7-2	ASSLGTGHSPLH
TRBD1	TRBJ1-1	9	TRBV6-6	ATITGVEAF
-	TRBJ1-3	14	TRBV6-5	ASSYRHPSSGNTIY
-	TRBJ1-5	11	TRBV28	ASRGGLRQPQH
-	TRBJ1-2	14	TRBV11-2	ASSLQQGVTNYGYT
TRBD1	TRBJ1-2	12	TRBV19	ASTRTGFNYGYT
-	TRBJ1-4	11	TRBV6-5	ASRSSTNEKLF
TRBD1	TRBJ2-3	13	TRBV11-2	ASSHGQGFADTQY
-	TRBJ2-2	12	TRBV5-1	ASSLASPPGELF
-	TRBJ2-7	11	TRBV7-8	ASSPRGSYEQY
TRBD2	TRBJ2-1	13	TRBV24-1	ATSIRGGSYNEQF
TRBD1	TRBJ2-3	11	TRBV5-1	ASSFQGEDTQY
TRBD1	TRBJ2-4	13	TRBV7-2	ASSLTGASKNIQY
-	TRBJ2-2	14	TRBV6-2/TRBV6-3	ASSRDTGVSTGELF
-	TRBJ1-5	11	TRBV20-1	SASGQQNQPQH
TRBD1	TRBJ1-6	11	TRBV19	ASARQGNPPLH
-	TRBJ1-5	14	TRBV28	ASSPKFAGGNQPQH
TRBD2	TRBJ2-1	13	TRBV4-1	ASSLAGSSYNEQF
-	TRBJ1-1	12	TRBV3-1/TRBV3-2	ASSQVLGETEAF
TRBD2	TRBJ2-3	12	TRBV6-5	ASTPPGGTDTQY
-	TRBJ2-3	10	TRBV5-4	ASSTSTDTQY
-	TRBJ2-7	11	TRBV2	ASTTGTSYEQY
-	TRBJ2-3	12	TRBV7-2	ASSPTISTDTQY
TRBD2	TRBJ2-3	15	TRBV11-3	ASSLRAGGPSTDTQY
TRBD1	TRBJ2-3	14	TRBV7-9	ASSSLGGQGTDTQY
TRBD1	TRBJ1-2	11	TRBV27	ASSPGTGGGYT
-	TRBJ2-3	11	TRBV27	ASRPGVADTQY
-	TRBJ1-5	14	TRBV10-2	ASRDTGGGSNQPQH
TRBD1	TRBJ1-2	14	TRBV19	ASRRDRSSYNYGYT
TRBD2	TRBJ2-1	15	TRBV19	ASSIRTSGGFNNEQF
-	TRBJ2-1	14	TRBV7-8	ASSAPQGKAYNEQF
TRBD2	TRBJ2-3	14	TRBV7-2	ASSPRGLGSTDTQY
TRBD1	TRBJ1-5	13	TRBV7-2	ASSPGTGANQPQH
-	TRBJ1-1	11	TRBV7-3	ASSLNRGAEAF
TRBD2	TRBJ2-1	11	TRBV6-6	AGKGGTRNEQF
TRBD1	TRBJ1-2	11	TRBV6-5	ASWGTGPYGYT
TRBD1	TRBJ1-1	13	TRBV19	VSSDRGLSNTEAF
TRBD2	TRBJ2-1	15	TRBV4-2	ASSPKPTSGGYNEQF
-	TRBJ1-1	13	TRBV9	ASSGQQGWDTEAF
-	TRBJ1-5	11	TRBV5-6	ARPEGYNQPQH
TRBD2	TRBJ2-2	12	TRBV10-3	AIAGAGDTGELF
-	TRBJ2-2	14	TRBV28	ASSSKSQGIGGELF
-	TRBJ2-7	12	TRBV2	ASSITQGGYEQY
-	TRBJ1-4	13	TRBV2	ASRPMAGQNEKLF